Below, 12 T cell receptor beta chains from the same sample are listed, as sequenced in a study of sequential checkpoint blockade in melanoma. Produced via immunoSEQ multiplex PCR; TCRdb's table is partial and in-frame only. The sample includes 35,000 to 40,000 clones, about 30% of them seen just once. Treatment here: randomized to nivolumab then ipilimumab (arm A) or the reverse (arm B). The sample in question was tumor tissue (inferred from file names), obtained from a patient given nivolumab and ipilimumab in sequence. These receptors were taken from a human donor with melanoma.

The chain recombines TRBV23-1 with TRBJ2-2; D may be TRBD1 (6 bases). TRBV23-1 is an ORF, and what it does is uncertain. V shed 6 bases and J shed 7 bases, with 12 bases lying between them. The CDR3 covers 13 residues. The CDR3, as DNA: TGCGCCAGCAGCTACCGAGGGGGCGGGGAGCTGTTTTTT. Protein product: CASSYRGGGELFF.

This clone was counted between two and nine times. The chain uses TRBV11-3 and TRBJ2-3; possibly TRBD1 or TRBD2 for D (6 bases each). V was pared by 2 bases and J by 2 bases, with 11 bases between. CDR3 size: 15 residues. Germline-derived CDR1 and CDR2 are SGHNT and YENEEA. CDR3 bases: TGTGCCAGCAGCTTAAGGGGGGTCCACACAGATACGCAGTATTTT. It specifies CASSLRGVHTDTQYF.

The J gene is TRBJ1-5, the V gene TRBV14; D ambiguous. Trimming removed 2 bases from V and 1 base from J, with 9 bases in between. The CDR3 sequence is 15 residues long. The germline V gene has CDR1 SGHDN and CDR2 FVKESK. CDR3 DNA sequence: TGTGCCAGCAGCCAATCCACGGGGAGCAATCAGCCCCAGCATTTT. It yields the protein CASSQSTGSNQPQHF.

This clone was seen only a few times. This chain links TRBV6-8 with TRBJ1-2; the match to TRBD1 covers 7 bases. This CDR3 spans 14 amino acids. Germline V lookup: CDR1 MNHGY, CDR2 SAAAGT. The J segment lost 0 bases and the V segment lost 5 bases, leaving 3 bases of the junction unmatched. CDR3 protein: CASSRDSANYGYTF. The CDR3 DNA follows: TGTGCCAGCAGTAGGGACAGCGCTAACTATGGCTACACCTTC.

The chain has TRBV11-3 and TRBJ2-7; weak D call: TRBD2 (5 bases). The CDR3 covers 14 residues. Germline lookup yields CDR1 SGHNT and CDR2 YENEEA. Between the trimmed V and J ends, which lost 5 bases and 2 bases, there was a span of 13 bases. CDR3 DNA sequence: TGTGCCAGCAGCCCGGCTAGCAGACCCTACGAGCAGTACTTC. Its protein product is CASSPASRPYEQYF.

V gene TRBV5-1 combines with J gene TRBJ2-2; the D is unclear. Deletions cut 5 bases from V and 3 bases from J, with 11 bases between. Germline loops: CDR1 SGHRS, CDR2 YFSETQ. This CDR3 is built from 14 residues. The CDR3 region is CASREGQDTGELFF. The CDR3 bases are TGCGCCAGCAGAGAAGGGCAGGACACCGGGGAGCTGTTTTTT. The whole variable domain, remainder taken from reference TRBV5-1 and TRBJ2-2, is KAGVTQTPRYLIKTRGQQVTLSCSPISGHRSVSWYQQTPGQGLQFLFEYFSETQRNKGNFPGRFSGRQFSNSRSEMNVSTLELGDSALYLCASREGQDTGELFFGEGSRLTVL.

This clone was seen a handful of times. The rearrangement joins TRBV6-7 to TRBJ2-7, with no clear D. TRBV6-7 is assigned to the ORF class and has an uncertain function. V lost 2 bases and J lost 0, with 8 bases in between. The CDR3 is made up of 14 amino acids. CDR3 sequence (DNA): TGTGCCAGCAGTTACGACTCCCGCTCCTACGAGCAGTACTTC. This sequence encodes CASSYDSRSYEQYF.

The genes are TRBV28 and TRBJ2-2; D is undetermined. Germline V CDR1 and CDR2: MDHEN, SYDVKM. V was clipped by 3 bases and J by 6 bases, with 11 bases between them. The CDR3 runs 14 residues. CDR3 loop: CASSFWFGSGELFF. The CDR3 DNA follows: TGTGCCAGCAGTTTTTGGTTCGGTTCCGGGGAGCTGTTTTTT.

V is TRBV6-8 and J is TRBJ2-2; D unclear. The V end lost 5 bases, the J end lost 0 bases, and 4 bases lay between the germline ends. CDR3 size: 13 residues. Germline V gene lookup returns CDR1 MNHGY and CDR2 SAAAGT. The CDR3 coding sequence is TGTGCCAGCAGTGGCCCGAACACCGGGGAGCTGTTTTTT. Translation: CASSGPNTGELFF.

This clone was observed once. The chain employs TRBV19 and TRBJ2-7; D possibly matches TRBD1 or TRBD2 (5 bases each). V was pared by 5 bases and J by 2 bases, with 13 bases between. Germline V gives CDR1 LNHDA, CDR2 SQIVND (reference sequence). The CDR3 contains 14 residues. CDR3 residues: CASSFRDGPYEQYF. The CDR3 bases are TGTGCCAGTAGTTTCCGGGACGGGCCCTACGAGCAGTACTTC.

Many counts were recorded for this clone. J is TRBJ2-3 and V is TRBV7-5; the D segment call TRBD2 is taken from the table without a DNA check. TRBV7-5 is marked as a pseudogene. This CDR3 is 15 amino acids long. In DNA, the CDR3 is TGTGCCAGCAGCTTCCTAGCGGGAGGAACAGATACGCAGTATTTT. Translation: CASSFLAGGTDTQYF.

This clone has only a few counts. V is TRBV10-3 and J is TRBJ2-3, with D possibly being TRBD2 (5 bases). CDR1 and CDR2 from the germline V gene are ENHRY and SYGVKD. Trimming cost V 2 bases and J 4 bases, with 10 bases left between them. The CDR3 spans 14 residues. The CDR3 region has the DNA TGTGCCATCAGTGAGGGCGGGTTATCAGATACGCAGTATTTT. This encodes CAISEGGLSDTQYF.